The clone carrying this T cell receptor beta chain occurred a few times. Each CDR3 protein gets one entry after TCRdb re-called the RT-PCR reads with MiXCR. The sample records around 700,000 distinct CDR3 sequences, over 12% being singletons. The TCR was taken from a female donor in good health, serving as a healthy control. The sequencing sample was made of memory CD4+ T cells from blood.

This CDR3 is CASSQALSGGSHSYEQYF. The CDR3, as DNA: TGCGCCAGCAGCCAAGCCTTGAGCGGGGGGAGTCACTCCTACGAGCAGTACTTC. The gene calls are TRBV4-3 and TRBJ2-7; 9 bases match TRBD2. V was clipped by 1 base and J by 0 bases; unmatched bases: 10. Germline-derived CDR1 and CDR2 are LGHNA and YSLEER. This CDR3 spans 18 amino acids.